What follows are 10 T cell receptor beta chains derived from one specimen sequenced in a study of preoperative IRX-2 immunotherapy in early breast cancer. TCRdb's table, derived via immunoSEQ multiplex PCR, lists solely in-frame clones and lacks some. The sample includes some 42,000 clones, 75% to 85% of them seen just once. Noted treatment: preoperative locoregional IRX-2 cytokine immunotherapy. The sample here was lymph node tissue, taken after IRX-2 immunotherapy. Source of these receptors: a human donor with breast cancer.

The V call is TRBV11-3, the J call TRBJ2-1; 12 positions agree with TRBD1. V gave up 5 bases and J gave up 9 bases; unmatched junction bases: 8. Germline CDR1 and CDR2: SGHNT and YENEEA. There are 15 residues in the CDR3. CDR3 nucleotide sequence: TGTGCCAGCAGCAAACCGGGACAGGGGGCGCTTGAGCAGTTCTTC. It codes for CASSKPGQGALEQFF.

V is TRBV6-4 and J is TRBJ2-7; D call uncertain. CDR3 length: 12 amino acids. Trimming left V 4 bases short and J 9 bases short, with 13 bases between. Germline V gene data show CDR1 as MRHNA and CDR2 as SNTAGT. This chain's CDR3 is CASSGVGFWQYF. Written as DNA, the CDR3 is TGTGCCAGCAGTGGGGTGGGGTTCTGGCAGTACTTC.

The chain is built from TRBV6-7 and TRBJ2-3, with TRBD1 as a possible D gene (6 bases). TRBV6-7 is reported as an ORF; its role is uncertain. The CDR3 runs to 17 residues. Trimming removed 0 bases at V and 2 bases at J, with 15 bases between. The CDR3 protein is CASSYSLGAEVTDTQYF. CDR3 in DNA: TGTGCCAGCAGTTACTCCCTGGGGGCGGAAGTCACAGATACGCAGTATTTT.

The CDR3 loop reads CASSTGKRGGYTF. For the CDR3, the DNA is TGTGCCAGCAGTACCGGGAAGAGGGGTGGCTACACCTTC. J is TRBJ1-2 and V is TRBV6-8, with D tentatively TRBD1 (5 bases). CDR1 and CDR2 (germline): MNHGY, SAAAGT. V lost 5 bases and J 7 bases, leaving 14 bases between the germline ends. The CDR3 contains 13 residues.

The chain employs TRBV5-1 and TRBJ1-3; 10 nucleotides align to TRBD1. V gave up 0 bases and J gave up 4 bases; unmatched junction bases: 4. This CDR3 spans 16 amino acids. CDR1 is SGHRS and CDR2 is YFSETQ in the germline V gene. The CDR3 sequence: CASSLEGQGSGNTIYF. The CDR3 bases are TGCGCCAGCAGCTTGGAGGGACAGGGGTCGGGAAACACCATATATTTT.

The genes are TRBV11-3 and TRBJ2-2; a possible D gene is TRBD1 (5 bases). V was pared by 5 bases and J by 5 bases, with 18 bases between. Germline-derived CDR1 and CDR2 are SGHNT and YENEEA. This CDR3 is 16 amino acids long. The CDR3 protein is CASSHTIIKGTGELFF. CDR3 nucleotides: TGTGCCAGCAGCCACACAATAATCAAGGGGACCGGGGAGCTGTTTTTT.

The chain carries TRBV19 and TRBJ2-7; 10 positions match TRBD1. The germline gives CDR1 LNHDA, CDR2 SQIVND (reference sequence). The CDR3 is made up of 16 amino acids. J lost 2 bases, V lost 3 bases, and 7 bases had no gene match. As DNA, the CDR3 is TGTGCCAGTAGTATTGGGACAGGGGTGGTAACCTACGAGCAGTACTTC. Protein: CASSIGTGVVTYEQYF.

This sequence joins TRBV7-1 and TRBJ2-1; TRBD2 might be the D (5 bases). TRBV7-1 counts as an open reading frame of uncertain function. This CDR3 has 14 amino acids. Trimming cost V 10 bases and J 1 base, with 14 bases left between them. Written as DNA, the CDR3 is TGTGCCATCCCCAAGCCGGGGTCCTACAATGAGCAGTTCTTC. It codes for CAIPKPGSYNEQFF.

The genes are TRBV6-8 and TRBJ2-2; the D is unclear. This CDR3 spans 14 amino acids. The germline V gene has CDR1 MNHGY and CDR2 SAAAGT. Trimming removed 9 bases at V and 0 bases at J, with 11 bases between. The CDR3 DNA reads TGTGCCAGTAGGGTTGGGGCGAACACCGGGGAGCTGTTTTTT. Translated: CASRVGANTGELFF.

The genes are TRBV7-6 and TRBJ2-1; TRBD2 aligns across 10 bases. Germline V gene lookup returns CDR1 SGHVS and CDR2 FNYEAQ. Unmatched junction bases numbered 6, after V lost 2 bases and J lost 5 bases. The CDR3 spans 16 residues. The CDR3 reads CASSLRLAGDDNEQFF. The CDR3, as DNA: TGTGCCAGCAGCTTACGGCTAGCGGGGGATGACAATGAGCAGTTCTTC.